These 24 T cell receptor beta chains originate from one sample sequenced in a study of blood T cell repertoires in COVID-19. TCRdb keeps only in-frame clones here, not all; method: immunoSEQ multiplex PCR. The top ten clones hold more than 7.5% of a sample with over 400,000 clones, about 85% of them seen once. Specimen: PBMCs or T cells enriched from blood (not recorded which). These receptors all come from a woman in her sixties or seventies who had recovered from COVID-19.

The CDR3 protein is CASSPTTGGYGYTF. CDR3 bases: TGCGCCAGCAGCCCGACGACAGGGGGCTATGGCTACACCTTC. The rearrangement links TRBV5-1 to TRBJ1-2; TRBD1 agrees at 9 bases. The CDR3 consists of 14 residues. The ends lost 4 bases at V and 4 bases at J; junction bases unmatched: 5. Germline V gene sequence: CDR1 SGHRS, CDR2 YFSETQ.

The rearrangement links TRBV12-3 or TRBV12-4 to TRBJ1-2, with TRBD1 matching over 7 bases. The CDR3 loop spans 12 amino acids. After removal of 8 bases from V and 5 bases from J, the junction contained 5 bases not matched to a gene. The CDR3 coding sequence is TGTGCCAGCGGGGACAGTCCGTATGGCTACACCTTC. Its translation is CASGDSPYGYTF.

The chain uses TRBV5-1 and TRBJ1-5; 8 bases map to TRBD1. After removal of 0 bases from V and 6 bases from J, the junction contained 8 bases not matched to a gene. This CDR3 region has 16 residues. CDR1 is SGHRS, CDR2 YFSETQ, per germline. CDR3 amino acids: CASSLAGQGAGQPQHF. CDR3 coding DNA: TGCGCCAGCAGCTTGGCGGGGCAGGGGGCTGGTCAGCCCCAGCATTTT.

The rearrangement joins TRBV9 to TRBJ1-5, with D tentatively TRBD1 (5 bases). Trimming cost V 0 bases and J 4 bases, with 11 bases left between them. Germline values: CDR1 SGDLS, CDR2 YYNGEE. This CDR3 contains 15 residues. Here the CDR3 reads CASSVDAGGNQPQHF. The CDR3 DNA reads TGTGCCAGCAGCGTAGATGCGGGGGGAAATCAGCCCCAGCATTTT.

This chain connects TRBV4-1 to TRBJ2-1; TRBD1 aligns across 8 bases. V was clipped by 4 bases and J by 7 bases; unmatched bases: 15. The CDR3 runs 17 residues. CDR1 and CDR2 (germline): MGHRA, YSYEKL. The chain's CDR3 is CASSLRQGETGVNEQFF. The CDR3 DNA sequence: TGCGCCAGCAGCCTTCGTCAGGGGGAGACAGGGGTTAATGAGCAGTTCTTC.

V and J are TRBV4-1 and TRBJ1-1; 7 bases line up with TRBD1. V gave up 3 bases and J gave up 7 bases; unmatched junction bases: 8. This CDR3 spans 14 amino acids. Germline CDR1 reads MGHRA; CDR2 reads YSYEKL. The DNA for the CDR3 is TGCGCCAGCAGCCACTGGGACGGACAGGTTGAAGCTTTCTTT. This codes for CASSHWDGQVEAFF.

This clone appeared once. This chain links TRBV19 with TRBJ2-7, with 8 bases matching TRBD1. The germline CDR1 and CDR2 sequences are LNHDA and SQIVND (reference sequence). The CDR3 spans 13 residues. Trimming took 3 bases from V and 6 from J; bases not matched to a gene: 4. The CDR3 loop is CASSMRQGFEQYV. The DNA of the CDR3 is TGTGCCAGTAGTATGAGACAGGGGTTCGAGCAGTACGTC.

The chain recombines TRBV13 with TRBJ2-3; maybe TRBD2 (5 bases). The CDR3 spans 13 residues. The germline CDR1 and CDR2 sequences are PRHDT and FYEKMQ (reference sequence). With 5 bases removed from V and 1 base from J, the gap between germline ends came to 7 bases. CDR3 sequence (DNA): TGTGCCAGCAGCGGAGCGGGCACAGATACGCAGTATTTT. Protein: CASSGAGTDTQYF.

The chain uses TRBV24-1 and TRBJ2-2; 10 nucleotides line up with TRBD1. The CDR3 runs to 16 residues. Trimming removed 4 bases from V and 6 bases from J; junction bases left unmatched: 7. Germline V gene sequence: CDR1 KGHDR, CDR2 SFDVKD. The CDR3 nucleotides read TGTGCCACCAGTGACCAGACAGGGGGCGAACCCGGGGAGCTGTTTTTT. This gives the protein CATSDQTGGEPGELFF.

The chain joins TRBV5-1 to TRBJ2-6; D is unclear. This CDR3 has 13 amino acids. CDR1 is SGHRS and CDR2 is YFSETQ in the germline V gene. V lost 0 bases, J lost 10 bases, and 8 bases lay in between. The chain's CDR3 is CASSLEQPNVLTF. In DNA form, the CDR3 reads TGCGCCAGCAGCTTGGAACAGCCGAACGTCCTGACTTTC.

The rearrangement joins TRBV7-8 to TRBJ1-1, with TRBD1 as a possible D gene (6 bases). CDR1 is SGHVS, CDR2 FQNEAQ, per germline. With 5 bases removed from V and 0 bases from J, the gap between germline ends came to 16 bases. The length of the CDR3 is 16 residues. The CDR3, as DNA: TGTGCCAGCAGCCCGAGACAGGCGGGGGTGAACACTGAAGCTTTCTTT. Translating it yields CASSPRQAGVNTEAFF. The full variable domain, rest sourced from reference TRBV7-8 and TRBJ1-1, is GAGVSQSPRYKVAKRGQDVALRCDPISGHVSLFWYQQALGQGPEFLTYFQNEAQLDKSGLPSDRFFAERPEGSVSTLKIQRTQQEDSAVYLCASSPRQAGVNTEAFFGQGTRLTVV.

The chain has TRBV7-2 and TRBJ2-7; 14 bases are shared with TRBD2. Germline CDR1 SGHTA, CDR2 FQGNSA. CDR3 length: 15 residues. Losses at the gene ends were 5 bases for V and 4 bases for J; bases not matched to a gene: 4. The CDR3 here is CASSTGLAGGYEQYF. For the CDR3, the DNA is TGTGCCAGCAGCACCGGACTAGCGGGGGGTTACGAGCAGTACTTC. Using reference TRBV7-2 and TRBJ2-7 for the parts outside the CDR3, the full variable domain is GAGVSQSPSNKVTEKGKDVELRCDPISGHTALYWYRQSLGQGLEFLIYFQGNSAPDKSGLPSDRFSAERTGGSVSTLTIQRTQQEDSAVYLCASSTGLAGGYEQYFGPGTRLTVT.

The V gene is TRBV10-2, the J gene TRBJ1-1; D not certain. The CDR3 consists of 14 residues. From germline, CDR1 is WSHSY and CDR2 SAAADI. V was cut by 4 bases and J by 5 bases, with 14 bases left in between. The CDR3 here is CASSAGVSWTEAFF. The DNA of the CDR3 is TGCGCCAGCAGTGCCGGGGTAAGTTGGACTGAAGCTTTCTTT.

The CDR3, as DNA: TGTGTCCCCGAGGGAGGGGAATACGAGCAGTACTTC. It translates to CVPEGGEYEQYF. V and J are TRBV12-2 and TRBJ2-7; the table's D call, TRBD2, has no DNA check behind it. TRBV12-2 constitutes a pseudogene. The CDR3 length is 12 residues.

J is TRBJ1-2 and V is TRBV18; 12 nucleotides align to TRBD1. V lost 1 base and J lost 0; bases outside the gene matches: 12. Germline lookup yields CDR1 KGHSH and CDR2 LQKENI. This CDR3 is built from 20 residues. Here the CDR3 DNA reads TGTGCCAGCTCACCACTATCTTCGGGACAGGGGGCCCCCTCTAACTATGGCTACACCTTC. Translation gives CASSPLSSGQGAPSNYGYTF.

This rearrangement joins TRBV27 to TRBJ2-2; possible D gene TRBD2, 5 bases. There are 17 residues in the CDR3. Per germline, CDR1 MNHEY and CDR2 SMNVEV (reference sequence). The V and J ends lost 7 bases and 5 bases respectively, with 23 bases between them. CDR3 nucleotide sequence: TGTGCCAGCACCCTTAACAAATATGAGGGTGGAACCGGGGAGCTGTTTTTT. This encodes CASTLNKYEGGTGELFF.

In this sample, this clone turned up once. The chain is built from TRBV5-5 and TRBJ2-7; 10 bases are a match to TRBD1. The CDR3 runs 13 residues. V trimming: 4 bases; J trimming: 6 bases; junction bases outside the gene matches: 4. Germline V gives CDR1 SGHKS, CDR2 YYEKEE (reference sequence). The CDR3 protein is CASSGRTGGEQYF. CDR3 bases: TGTGCCAGCAGCGGCCGGACAGGGGGCGAGCAGTACTTC.

The chain uses TRBV7-9 and TRBJ1-1; D is possibly TRBD1 (6 bases). Trimming removed 4 bases at V and 4 bases at J, with 10 bases between. The CDR3 runs 13 residues. Germline V gives CDR1 SEHNR, CDR2 FQNEAQ (reference sequence). The CDR3 protein is CASSWSRGTEAFF. The CDR3 nucleotides read TGTGCCAGCAGCTGGTCCAGGGGCACTGAAGCTTTCTTT.

This chain joins TRBV5-6 and TRBJ2-5; 11 positions agree with TRBD1. Germline V gene sequence: CDR1 SGHDT, CDR2 YYEEEE. After removal of 4 bases from V and 5 bases from J, the junction contained 10 bases not matched to a gene. The CDR3 is made up of 16 amino acids. The CDR3 DNA reads TGTGCCAGCAGCCCAAAGAGGACAGGGGGCATGGAGACCCAGTACTTC. Translation: CASSPKRTGGMETQYF.

The genes are TRBV3-1 (or the pseudogene TRBV3-2) and TRBJ2-7, with TRBD1 matching over 10 bases. The CDR3 sequence is 14 residues long. V lost 4 bases and J lost 6; bases outside the gene matches: 6. Germline lookup yields CDR1 LGHDT and CDR2 YNNKEL (reference sequence). CDR3 in DNA: TGTGCCAGCAGCCGGGACAGGGGAGGATTCGAGCAGTACGTC. Its protein product is CASSRDRGGFEQYV.

CDR3 residues: CASSEARRSYEQYF. The CDR3 region has the DNA TGTGCCAGCAGCGAGGCCAGACGCTCCTACGAGCAGTACTTC. The chain recombines TRBV11-3 with TRBJ2-7, with D hard to call. V was shortened by 5 bases and J by 0 bases, with 11 bases between the two germline ends. The CDR3 runs 14 residues. Per germline, CDR1 SGHNT and CDR2 YENEEA.

The chain couples TRBV10-3 to TRBJ1-6; unclear D gene. The germline V gene has CDR1 ENHRY and CDR2 SYGVKD. Trimming took off 2 bases at V and 4 bases at J, with 9 bases between the two ends. The CDR3 is made up of 15 amino acids. The CDR3, as DNA: TGTGCCATCAGTGAGGCGAATTCATATAATTCACCCCTCCACTTT. Amino acids: CAISEANSYNSPLHF.

CDR3 sequence reads: CASSASQINQPQHF. Written as DNA, the CDR3 is TGTGCCAGTAGTGCTTCACAGATCAATCAGCCCCAGCATTTT. The chain uses TRBV19 and TRBJ1-5; D is ambiguous. V lost 5 bases to trimming and J lost 3 bases, with 11 bases between them. The CDR3 covers 14 residues. Germline CDR1 LNHDA, CDR2 SQIVND (reference sequence).

This chain joins TRBV5-1 and TRBJ1-2; the D gene is possibly TRBD1 (6 bases). The CDR3 runs to 16 residues. V shed 5 bases and J shed 1 base, with 18 bases lying between them. Germline V gene lookup returns CDR1 SGHRS and CDR2 YFSETQ. CDR3 DNA sequence: TGCGCCAGCAGGATAGGACCAGGGGCAGATAACTATGGCTACACCTTC. Protein: CASRIGPGADNYGYTF. Drawing the rest from reference TRBV5-1 and TRBJ1-2, the complete variable domain is KAGVTQTPRYLIKTRGQQVTLSCSPISGHRSVSWYQQTPGQGLQFLFEYFSETQRNKGNFPGRFSGRQFSNSRSEMNVSTLELGDSALYLCASRIGPGADNYGYTFGSGTRLTVV.